The rows below give T cell receptor beta chains drawn from one sample of a study of CD8+CD57+ T cells in acquired aplastic anemia. TCRdb reanalysed the reads using MiXCR and keeps one entry per CDR3 protein. The sample carries around 430,000 distinct CDR3 sequences, around 30% recorded once. Input material: sorted CD4+, CD8+, or CD8+CD57+ T cells (not recorded which) from PBMCs. The source is a human donor with aplastic anemia. The CDR3 runs from the conserved cysteine through the conserved F or W. Each record gives: J gene, D gene, clone size, V gene, CDR3 protein, CDR3 DNA. D genes are given only for firm matches. The size field is filled for only some rows; it gives once, few, many or a size class.

TRBJ1-1 TRBD1 many TRBV2 CASSEEQGSTEAFF TGTGCCAGCAGTGAAGAACAGGGGAGCACTGAAGCTTTCTTT
TRBJ1-2 NA many TRBV20-1 CSASPGLEGYGYTF TGCAGTGCTAGTCCGGGACTAGAGGGCTATGGCTACACCTTC
TRBJ1-1 TRBD1 NA TRBV25-1 CASTSGQGMVTEAFF TGTGCCAGCACCTCGGGACAGGGTATGGTCACTGAAGCTTTCTTT
TRBJ1-6 NA NA TRBV25-1 CASSARQDANSPLHF TGTGCCAGCAGTGCCCGACAGGACGCCAATTCACCCCTCCACTTT
TRBJ2-6 NA NA TRBV7-2 CASSPRTGANVLTF TGTGCCAGCAGCCCGCGAACTGGGGCCAACGTCCTGACTTTC
TRBJ2-7 NA NA TRBV20-1 CSARDLMGSPYEQYF TGCAGTGCTAGAGATTTAATGGGGTCCCCCTACGAGCAGTACTTC
TRBJ1-2 TRBD1 NA TRBV5-3 CAGSLQGRGYTF TGTGCCGGCAGCTTACAGGGGCGAGGCTACACCTTC
TRBJ2-2 NA NA TRBV12-3/TRBV12-4 CASSPRGAPTGELFF TGTGCCAGCAGTCCAAGGGGCGCGCCCACCGGGGAGCTGTTTTTT
TRBJ1-1 NA many TRBV9 CASSVAAGNTEAFF TGTGCCAGCAGCGTAGCGGCGGGGAACACTGAAGCTTTCTTT
TRBJ2-5 NA NA TRBV4-3 CASSQENRVETQYF TGCGCCAGCAGCCAAGAGAACAGGGTGGAGACCCAGTACTTC
TRBJ2-7 TRBD2 many TRBV2 CASSTTGTSSYEQYF TGTGCCAGCAGTACCACCGGGACTAGTTCCTACGAGCAGTACTTC
TRBJ1-4 NA NA TRBV9 CASSVVGSQGHEKLFF TGTGCCAGCAGCGTAGTAGGGTCACAGGGACATGAAAAACTGTTTTTT
TRBJ1-4 NA NA TRBV30 CAWSVSGGYRNEKPFF TGTGCCTGGAGTGTATCAGGCGGCTATAGGAATGAAAAACCGTTTTTT
TRBJ1-6 TRBD1 many TRBV29-1 CSVVGQGTSPLHF TGCAGCGTTGTTGGACAGGGGACTTCACCCCTCCACTTT
TRBJ2-3 NA many TRBV10-3 CAISESRGDTQYF TGTGCCATCAGTGAGTCGAGGGGGGATACGCAGTATTTT
TRBJ1-2 NA NA TRBV5-4 CASSLERGGEGYTF TGTGCCAGCAGCTTGGAACGGGGAGGGGAGGGCTACACCTTC
TRBJ1-3 NA many TRBV29-1 CSVAQKLGNTIYF TGCAGCGTTGCTCAGAAACTTGGAAACACCATATATTTT
TRBJ2-2 TRBD2 NA TRBV25-1 CASLNQRGPNTGELFF TGTGCCAGCCTAAACCAGCGGGGCCCGAACACCGGGGAGCTGTTTTTT
TRBJ2-7 TRBD2 many TRBV9 CASSPRTSGSSYEQYF TGTGCCAGCAGCCCCCGCACTAGCGGGAGCTCCTACGAGCAGTACTTC
TRBJ1-3 NA NA TRBV9 CASSVSERNTIYF TGTGCCAGCAGCGTATCGGAAAGAAACACCATATATTTT
TRBJ1-2 NA NA TRBV6-1 CASGETSWTAAYGYTF TGTGCCAGCGGAGAGACTAGCTGGACGGCGGCCTATGGCTACACCTTC
TRBJ2-1 NA NA TRBV6-5 CASSYNTGTYVNEQFF TGTGCCAGCAGTTACAATACCGGGACATACGTCAATGAGCAGTTCTTC
TRBJ1-2 TRBD1 NA TRBV10-3 CAIRPGQGVYGYTF TGTGCCATCAGGCCGGGACAGGGGGTCTATGGCTACACCTTC